The 31 T cell receptor beta chains presented below share a single source sample, sequenced in a study of CD8+ T cells in alopecia areata listed by TCRdb under 2018. The time point label corresponds to: baseline before oral tofacitinib. The library was made by the immunoSEQ multiplex PCR assay. For TCR sequencing, RNA was extracted from every sample and reverse transcribed into cDNA to serve as template. TCRdb took this table from immuneACCESS and kept in-frame rearrangements with V and J called. Such tables lack part of the clones; where checked against another copy, unresolved V genes explain under half of the gap, and the rest is unexplained. This sample comprises hundreds of thousands of clones, 67% of them detected only once. The leading ten clones occupy around 1.2% of the sample. This specimen was CD4+ T cells sorted from blood, taken at week 0. These TCRs come from a human donor with alopecia areata.

The CDR3 DNA sequence: TGTGCCAGCAGCTTAGCGGTGTTAGCGGGGGCATCCTACGAGCAGTACTTC. Translation: CASSLAVLAGASYEQYF. The chain couples TRBV7-2 to TRBJ2-7; 9 bases are a match to TRBD2. CDR3 length: 17 amino acids. Germline V gene data show CDR1 as SGHTA and CDR2 as FQGNSA. After removal of 0 bases from V and 1 base from J, the junction contained 7 bases not matched to a gene.

This clone has just a few counts. CDR3 bases: TGTGCCAGCAGCCCCGTGGTAGCGGGCAGCACAGATACGCAGTATTTT. Protein: CASSPVVAGSTDTQYF. The V gene is TRBV4-2, the J gene TRBJ2-3; TRBD2 matches at 7 bases. Germline CDR1 and CDR2: LGHNA and YNFKEQ. CDR3 length: 16 amino acids. V dropped 4 bases and J dropped 0; count of bases not matched to a gene: 7.

The chain employs TRBV30 and TRBJ2-3; TRBD1 is a possible D gene (5 bases). CDR1 and CDR2 from the germline V gene are GTSNPN and SVGIG (reference sequence). The CDR3 has 11 residues. V gave up 4 bases and J gave up 6 bases, with 8 bases separating them. This CDR3 reads CAWTGSDTQYF. As DNA, the CDR3 is TGTGCCTGGACAGGGTCGGATACGCAGTATTTT.

The CDR3 region is CASSNLPSTDTQYF. For the CDR3, the DNA is TGTGCCAGCAGTAACTTGCCTAGCACAGATACGCAGTATTTT. The chain links TRBV27 to TRBJ2-3, with D hard to call. Germline CDR1 is MNHEY and CDR2 is SMNVEV (reference sequence). CDR3 length: 14 residues. V lost 5 bases to trimming and J lost 0 bases, with 9 bases between them.

This clone was observed once. The CDR3: CAWSEGQGVDEQYF. Here the CDR3 DNA reads TGTGCCTGGAGTGAAGGACAGGGGGTCGACGAGCAGTACTTC. The V gene is TRBV30, the J gene TRBJ2-7; TRBD1 matches at 10 bases. V gave up 1 base and J gave up 5 bases; unmatched junction bases: 5. Looked up from germline, CDR1 is GTSNPN and CDR2 is SVGIG (reference sequence). The CDR3 is made up of 14 amino acids.

J is TRBJ2-2 and V is TRBV18; D may be TRBD1 (6 bases). Germline CDR1 reads KGHSH; CDR2 reads LQKENI. V dropped 3 bases and J dropped 1 base, with 12 bases sitting between them. CDR3 length: 16 residues. The CDR3 loop is CASSPPNRVNTGELFF. CDR3 in DNA: TGTGCCAGCTCACCCCCAAACAGGGTGAACACCGGGGAGCTGTTTTTT. Using reference TRBV18 and TRBJ2-2 for the parts outside the CDR3, the full variable domain is NAGVMQNPRHLVRRRGQEARLRCSPMKGHSHVYWYRQLPEEGLKFMVYLQKENIIDESGMPKERFSAEFPKEGPSILRIQQVVRGDSAAYFCASSPPNRVNTGELFFGEGSRLTVL.

The V gene is TRBV27, the J gene TRBJ2-5, with 10 positions matching TRBD1. Per the germline V gene, CDR1 is MNHEY and CDR2 is SMNVEV (reference sequence). This CDR3 has 15 residues. J was trimmed by 4 bases and V by 3 bases; bases with no gene match: 5. CDR3 region: CASSFFGTGVETQYF. CDR3 sequence (DNA): TGTGCCAGCAGTTTCTTCGGGACAGGGGTAGAGACCCAGTACTTC.

This clone occurred a few times. The chain employs TRBV6-1 and TRBJ2-7; 8 positions match TRBD1. The CDR3 contains 16 residues. V shed 4 bases and J 2 bases; nucleotides not matched to a gene: 10. The V gene's germline CDR1 is MNHNS and CDR2 SASEGT. Here the CDR3 reads CASSGARGHEAYEQYF. The CDR3 coding sequence is TGTGCCAGCAGTGGCGCCAGGGGGCATGAGGCCTACGAGCAGTACTTC.

This clone appeared a few times. This chain connects TRBV15 to TRBJ2-4, with D possibly being TRBD2 (7 bases). The CDR3 runs to 17 residues. V lost 0 bases to trimming and J lost 2 bases, with 14 bases between them. Per germline, CDR1 LNHNV and CDR2 YYDKDF (reference sequence). CDR3 sequence reads: CATSRDGGASPKNIQYF. The CDR3 DNA sequence: TGTGCCACCAGCAGAGATGGGGGGGCTAGCCCCAAAAACATTCAGTACTTC.

This clone was detected once. The chain employs TRBV2 and TRBJ1-1; D is undetermined. CDR1 SNHLY and CDR2 FYNNEI come from the germline V gene. This CDR3 is built from 12 residues. Trimming removed 6 bases at V and 6 bases at J, with 11 bases between. The chain's CDR3 is CASRTDRPEAFF. CDR3 bases: TGTGCCAGCAGAACAGACCGACCTGAAGCTTTCTTT.

This clone has a single count. The chain is built from TRBV27 and TRBJ2-5; 10 nucleotides agree with TRBD2. Germline V gene sequence: CDR1 MNHEY, CDR2 SMNVEV (reference sequence). V dropped 6 bases and J dropped 4; count of bases not matched to a gene: 14. The CDR3 runs 17 residues. The CDR3 bases are TGTGCCAGCAGCCGTGGGCTACTAGCGGGGCCGGGAGAGACCCAGTACTTC. This gives the protein CASSRGLLAGPGETQYF.

This clone appeared a few times. This rearrangement joins TRBV5-1 to TRBJ2-2; no firm D call. CDR3 length: 12 amino acids. Looked up from germline, CDR1 is SGHRS and CDR2 is YFSETQ. Trimming pared 3 bases from V and 4 bases from J, leaving 4 bases between. In nucleotides, the CDR3 is TGCGCCAGCAGCTACAGCACCGGGGAGCTGTTTTTT. It codes for CASSYSTGELFF.

The chain combines TRBV15 with TRBJ1-5; D ambiguous. This CDR3 is built from 15 residues. Germline CDR1 LNHNV, CDR2 YYDKDF (reference sequence). Trimming removed 1 base at V and 0 bases at J, with 7 bases between. The CDR3 DNA is TGTGCCACCAGCAGAGGGGGAAATAGCAATCAGCCCCAGCATTTT. It yields the protein CATSRGGNSNQPQHF.

The chain uses TRBV30 and TRBJ2-7; 9 nucleotides align to TRBD1. Germline V CDR1 and CDR2: GTSNPN, SVGIG (reference sequence). The CDR3 is 14 amino acids. V shed 2 bases and J 7 bases; nucleotides not matched to a gene: 9. CDR3 in amino acids: CAWSLPGQGREQYF. For the CDR3, the DNA is TGTGCCTGGAGTTTACCGGGACAGGGAAGGGAGCAGTACTTC.

The V call is TRBV5-1, the J call TRBJ2-5; tentatively, D is TRBD1 (5 bases). V was trimmed by 4 bases and J by 2 bases, leaving 9 bases between them. The CDR3 consists of 13 residues. Germline V CDR1 and CDR2: SGHRS, YFSETQ. Here the CDR3 reads CASSRTTQETQYF. CDR3 bases: TGCGCCAGCAGCCGGACAACTCAAGAGACCCAGTACTTC.

V and J are TRBV11-2 and TRBJ2-7; D is perhaps TRBD1 (6 bases). The germline V gene encodes CDR1 SGHAT and CDR2 FQNNGV. The CDR3 loop spans 16 amino acids. Trimming pared 5 bases from V and 0 bases from J, leaving 17 bases between. Written as DNA, the CDR3 is TGTGCCAGCAGCCTAAGACAGGCCCTGAGCTCCTACGAGCAGTACTTC. It is translated as CASSLRQALSSYEQYF.

V is TRBV2 and J is TRBJ1-6; D uncertain. The V gene's germline CDR1 is SNHLY and CDR2 FYNNEI. The CDR3 length is 15 residues. V lost 7 bases, J lost 7 bases, and 17 bases lay in between. This CDR3 is CASIPHGSQNSPLHF. Written as DNA, the CDR3 is TGTGCCAGCATTCCACACGGAAGCCAAAATTCACCCCTCCACTTT. Based on the CDR3 plus reference TRBV2 and TRBJ1-6, the full variable domain is EPEVTQTPSHQVTQMGQEVILRCVPISNHLYFYWYRQILGQKVEFLVSFYNNEISEKSEIFDDQFSVERPDGSNFTLKIRSTKLEDSAMYFCASIPHGSQNSPLHFGNGTRLTVT.

This clone showed up just once. The V and J genes are TRBV29-1 and TRBJ2-7, with D possibly TRBD1 on 5 matching bases. V gave up 4 bases and J gave up 3 bases, with 13 bases separating them. CDR3 length: 13 residues. CDR1 is SQVTM and CDR2 is ANQGSEA in the germline V gene. The CDR3 spells CSVAGLDFYEQYF. In DNA, the CDR3 is TGCAGCGTTGCAGGGCTCGACTTCTACGAGCAGTACTTC.

The CDR3 DNA reads as TGTGCCACCAGCAGAGTGACGCCCCAAGAGACCCAGTACTTC. Its protein product is CATSRVTPQETQYF. The chain is built from TRBV15 and TRBJ2-5; D unclear. Germline values: CDR1 LNHNV, CDR2 YYDKDF (reference sequence). The V and J ends lost 1 base and 1 base respectively, with 7 bases between them. CDR3 length: 14 residues.

The chain joins TRBV7-9 to TRBJ2-3; unclear D gene. Per the germline V gene, CDR1 is SEHNR and CDR2 is FQNEAQ (reference sequence). This CDR3 is built from 16 residues. The germline V and J ends were trimmed by 6 bases and 0 bases, with 16 bases remaining between them. CDR3 in amino acids: CASSKFVQTSTDTQYF. CDR3 DNA sequence: TGTGCCAGCAGTAAGTTCGTACAGACTAGCACAGATACGCAGTATTTT.

There are a few counts of this clone. This chain joins TRBV5-1 and TRBJ2-5; D gene unclear. Germline CDR1 reads SGHRS; CDR2 reads YFSETQ. This CDR3 contains 14 residues. V was shortened by 0 bases and J by 4 bases, with 10 bases between the two germline ends. The CDR3 nucleotides read TGCGCCAGCAGCTTGGGGTTAGCCCCAGAGACCCAGTACTTC. Translated: CASSLGLAPETQYF.

This clone was seen a few times. The chain joins TRBV23-1 to TRBJ2-3, with 11 bases that match TRBD1. TRBV23-1 is an ORF, and what it does is uncertain. V trimming: 0 bases; J trimming: 6 bases; junction bases outside the gene matches: 2. CDR3 length: 15 amino acids. This chain's CDR3 is CASSQSGQGVDTQYF. The CDR3 region has the DNA TGCGCCAGCAGTCAATCGGGACAGGGGGTCGATACGCAGTATTTT.

This clone has only a few counts. The CDR3 coding sequence is TGTGCCAGCATCCAAGGACAGACGAACACTGAAGCTTTCTTT. Amino acid sequence: CASIQGQTNTEAFF. The genes are TRBV6-5 and TRBJ1-1, with D maybe TRBD1 (6 bases). The CDR3 extends over 14 amino acids. V was clipped by 7 bases and J by 1 base, with 13 bases between them. Germline values: CDR1 MNHEY, CDR2 SVGAGI.

Regarding this clone: This specimen includes other DNA sequences encoding the same CDR3. This sequence joins TRBV20-1 and TRBJ2-5; D is ambiguous. The CDR3 runs 10 residues. From germline, CDR1 is DFQATT and CDR2 SNEGSKA (reference sequence). V lost 5 bases and J lost 5, with 6 bases in between. CDR3 sequence (DNA): TGCAGTGCTGCCCAGGAGACCCAGTACTTC. It is translated as CSAAQETQYF.

The CDR3 is CASTNRLWASSTDTQYF. The CDR3 DNA reads TGTGCCAGCACCAATCGGCTTTGGGCTAGCAGCACAGATACGCAGTATTTT. The chain joins TRBV27 to TRBJ2-3; a weak D match, TRBD2 (5 bases). The V end was cut by 7 bases, the J end by 0 bases, with 20 bases between. CDR3 size: 17 residues. Germline CDR1 reads MNHEY; CDR2 reads SMNVEV (reference sequence).

This chain connects TRBV18 to TRBJ1-1, with D hard to call. The CDR3 spans 13 residues. The V and J ends lost 3 bases and 6 bases respectively, with 11 bases between them. The germline gives CDR1 KGHSH, CDR2 LQKENI. This chain's CDR3 is CASSPHLDAEAFF. The CDR3 DNA is TGTGCCAGCTCACCCCACCTGGATGCTGAAGCTTTCTTT.

This chain links TRBV7-8 with TRBJ2-5; D is ambiguous. V shed 6 bases and J shed 2 bases, with 13 bases lying between them. CDR3 length: 14 residues. CDR1 and CDR2 (germline): SGHVS, FQNEAQ. The CDR3 DNA follows: TGTGCCAGCAGTCGGCGACTCCTTCAAGAGACCCAGTACTTC. This encodes CASSRRLLQETQYF.

V and J are TRBV5-6 and TRBJ2-1, with 9 bases fitting TRBD2. This CDR3 is built from 14 residues. Germline values: CDR1 SGHDT, CDR2 YYEEEE. Losses at the gene ends were 4 bases for V and 8 bases for J; bases not matched to a gene: 7. The CDR3 coding sequence is TGTGCCAGCAGCAAATTGTCTAGCGGGGATGAGCAGTTCTTC. Its protein product is CASSKLSSGDEQFF.

The chain carries TRBV2 and TRBJ2-2, with TRBD1 as a possible D gene (5 bases). The CDR3 runs to 16 residues. Germline CDR1 is SNHLY and CDR2 is FYNNEI. With 6 bases removed from V and 1 base from J, the gap between germline ends came to 15 bases. CDR3 coding DNA: TGTGCCAGCAGGGGGCTAGGGAACTTGAACACCGGGGAGCTGTTTTTT. Translating it yields CASRGLGNLNTGELFF.

The rearrangement uses TRBV6-1 and TRBJ1-5, with D maybe TRBD1 (6 bases). V dropped 7 bases and J dropped 1 base, with 11 bases sitting between them. The CDR3 totals 14 residues. Germline lookup yields CDR1 MNHNS and CDR2 SASEGT. CDR3 protein: CASIKDRSNQPQHF. In DNA, the CDR3 is TGTGCCAGCATTAAAGACAGGAGCAATCAGCCCCAGCATTTT.

The rearrangement links TRBV7-2 to TRBJ2-7, with D perhaps TRBD1 (5 bases). Germline CDR1 is SGHTA and CDR2 is FQGNSA. The length of the CDR3 is 14 residues. V was pared by 6 bases and J by 3 bases, with 15 bases between. CDR3 sequence: CASSLREGDYEQYF. As DNA, the CDR3 is TGTGCCAGCAGTCTCAGGGAAGGGGACTACGAGCAGTACTTC.